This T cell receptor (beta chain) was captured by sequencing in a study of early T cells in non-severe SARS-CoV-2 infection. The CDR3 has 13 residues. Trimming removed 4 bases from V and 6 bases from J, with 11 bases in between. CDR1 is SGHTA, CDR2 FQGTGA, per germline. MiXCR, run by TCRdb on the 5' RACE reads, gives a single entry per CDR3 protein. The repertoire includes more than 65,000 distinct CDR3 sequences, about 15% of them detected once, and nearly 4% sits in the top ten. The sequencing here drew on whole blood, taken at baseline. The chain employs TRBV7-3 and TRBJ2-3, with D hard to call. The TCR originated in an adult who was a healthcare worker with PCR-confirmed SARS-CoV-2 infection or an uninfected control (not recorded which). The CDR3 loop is CASSSGLFDTQYF. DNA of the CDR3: TGTGCCAGCAGCTCCGGGCTTTTTGATACGCAGTATTTT.